A selection of T cell receptor beta chains follows, all from one sample in a study of beta chain features in type 1 diabetes. The data were produced by immunoSEQ multiplex PCR, yet TCRdb's version contains in-frame clones alone and is incomplete. Counted here are hundreds of thousands of clones, roughly 13% occurring once; the ten biggest clones make up approximately 0.022%. What was sequenced was naive CD4+ T cells from blood. Receptors originate from a man in his late teens or twenties with type 1 diabetes. The CDR3 runs from the conserved cysteine through the conserved F or W. The order of the fields is CDR3 DNA, CDR3 protein, V gene, clone size, D gene, J gene. A D gene is named only where the DNA matches it firmly. Not all rows give a size; the values are once, few, many and, for expanded clones, a class.

CDR3nt: TGTGCCAGCAGCTTAGAGGGGGACACCGGGGAGCTGTTTTTT; CDR3aa: CASSLEGDTGELFF; v_gene: TRBV7-6; abundance: once; d_gene: NA; j_gene: TRBJ2-2
CDR3nt: TGTGCCATCAGTGAGAGGACCCAAGAGACCCAGTACTTC; CDR3aa: CAISERTQETQYF; v_gene: TRBV10-3; abundance: NA; d_gene: NA; j_gene: TRBJ2-5
CDR3nt: TGTGCCAGCAGCTTAGATCGGGACCGATCTGAAAAACTGTTTTTT; CDR3aa: CASSLDRDRSEKLFF; v_gene: TRBV11-2; abundance: NA; d_gene: NA; j_gene: TRBJ1-4
CDR3nt: TGTGCCTGGAGTAAACAGGTCGGCGGGGAGCTGTTTTTT; CDR3aa: CAWSKQVGGELFF; v_gene: TRBV30; abundance: NA; d_gene: NA; j_gene: TRBJ2-2
CDR3nt: TGTGCCAGCGGTAGAGATACGCAGTATTTT; CDR3aa: CASGRDTQYF; v_gene: TRBV9; abundance: NA; d_gene: NA; j_gene: TRBJ2-3
CDR3nt: TGTGCCAGCAGTCTTGAGACCCAGTACTTC; CDR3aa: CASSLETQYF; v_gene: TRBV2; abundance: few; d_gene: NA; j_gene: TRBJ2-5
CDR3nt: TGCGCCAGCAGCTCAAGCGGGGACCCCACAGATACGCAGTATTTT; CDR3aa: CASSSSGDPTDTQYF; v_gene: TRBV5-1; abundance: few; d_gene: TRBD2; j_gene: TRBJ2-3
CDR3nt: TGTGCCAGCAGCTTCCAAACAGGGGACACCGGGGAGCTGTTTTTT; CDR3aa: CASSFQTGDTGELFF; v_gene: TRBV7-9; abundance: NA; d_gene: TRBD1; j_gene: TRBJ2-2
CDR3nt: TGTGCCAGCAGCTTGGGACAGGGGAGGGAGCAGTACTTC; CDR3aa: CASSLGQGREQYF; v_gene: TRBV5-6; abundance: NA; d_gene: TRBD1; j_gene: TRBJ2-7
CDR3nt: TGTGCCAGCAGCTCGAGGACTAGCGGGGGCATTACAGATACGCAGTATTTT; CDR3aa: CASSSRTSGGITDTQYF; v_gene: TRBV5-4; abundance: NA; d_gene: TRBD2; j_gene: TRBJ2-3
CDR3nt: TGTGCCAGCACCCCTGGGACTCGGAACACTGAAGCTTTCTTT; CDR3aa: CASTPGTRNTEAFF; v_gene: TRBV6-6; abundance: NA; d_gene: NA; j_gene: TRBJ1-1
CDR3nt: TGTGCCAGCAGCTTAGCGCTCGGACAGACCTACGAGCAGTACTTC; CDR3aa: CASSLALGQTYEQYF; v_gene: TRBV7-9; abundance: few; d_gene: NA; j_gene: TRBJ2-7
CDR3nt: TGTGCCACCCACAGAGATTCCACAGATACGCAGTATTTT; CDR3aa: CATHRDSTDTQYF; v_gene: TRBV19; abundance: NA; d_gene: NA; j_gene: TRBJ2-3
CDR3nt: TGTGCCTGGAGTGTCTGGGTGGACACTGAAGCTTTCTTT; CDR3aa: CAWSVWVDTEAFF; v_gene: TRBV30; abundance: once; d_gene: NA; j_gene: TRBJ1-1
CDR3nt: TGTGCCAGCAGCCCTGGAGTAGGAGTGATGCCTCAGTACTTC; CDR3aa: CASSPGVGVMPQYF; v_gene: TRBV6-6; abundance: NA; d_gene: NA; j_gene: TRBJ2-7
CDR3nt: TGTGCCAGCAGCTTAGGATCTAGCGGGGGGGCCGTAGATACGCAGTATTTT; CDR3aa: CASSLGSSGGAVDTQYF; v_gene: TRBV7-9; abundance: NA; d_gene: TRBD2; j_gene: TRBJ2-3
CDR3nt: TGTGCCAGCAGTTTATCGGTAGGGGGCCACTACGAGCAGTACTTC; CDR3aa: CASSLSVGGHYEQYF; v_gene: TRBV27; abundance: once; d_gene: TRBD1; j_gene: TRBJ2-7
CDR3nt: TGTGCCACCAGCAGAGATTCGCGGACAGGGGGCGAAGAGACCCAGTACTTC; CDR3aa: CATSRDSRTGGEETQYF; v_gene: TRBV15; abundance: NA; d_gene: TRBD1; j_gene: TRBJ2-5
CDR3nt: TGCGCCAGCAGTTCTGGACAGGGGGAAGAGACCCAGTACTTC; CDR3aa: CASSSGQGEETQYF; v_gene: TRBV5-1; abundance: few; d_gene: TRBD1; j_gene: TRBJ2-5
CDR3nt: TGTGCCAGCAGTCAAGAGACAGATACGCAGTATTTT; CDR3aa: CASSQETDTQYF; v_gene: TRBV6-1; abundance: few; d_gene: NA; j_gene: TRBJ2-3
CDR3nt: TGTGCCAGCAGCATAGGGACACAGTCCTACGAGCAGTACTTC; CDR3aa: CASSIGTQSYEQYF; v_gene: TRBV5-4; abundance: NA; d_gene: NA; j_gene: TRBJ2-7
CDR3nt: TGCGCCAGCAGCCAGGGACTAGCGGAACTCAATGAGCAGTTCTTC; CDR3aa: CASSQGLAELNEQFF; v_gene: TRBV4-1; abundance: NA; d_gene: TRBD2; j_gene: TRBJ2-1
CDR3nt: TGTGCCAGTAGGGTCCCTGGAAACACCATATATTTT; CDR3aa: CASRVPGNTIYF; v_gene: TRBV28; abundance: few; d_gene: NA; j_gene: TRBJ1-3